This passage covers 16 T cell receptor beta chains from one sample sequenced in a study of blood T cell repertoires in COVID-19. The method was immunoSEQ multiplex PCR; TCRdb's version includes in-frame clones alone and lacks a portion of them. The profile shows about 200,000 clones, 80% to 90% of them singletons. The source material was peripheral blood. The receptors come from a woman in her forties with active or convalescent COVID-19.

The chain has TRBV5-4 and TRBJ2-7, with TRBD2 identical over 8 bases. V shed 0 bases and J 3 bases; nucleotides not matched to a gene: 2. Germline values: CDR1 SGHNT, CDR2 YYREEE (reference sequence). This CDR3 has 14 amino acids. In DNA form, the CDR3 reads TGTGCCAGCAGCTTGGGACTAGCGAACTACGAGCAGTACTTC. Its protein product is CASSLGLANYEQYF.

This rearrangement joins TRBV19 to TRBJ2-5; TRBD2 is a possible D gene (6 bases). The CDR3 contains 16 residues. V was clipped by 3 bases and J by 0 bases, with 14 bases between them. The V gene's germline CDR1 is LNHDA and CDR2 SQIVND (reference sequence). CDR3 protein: CASSIGGTGDQETQYF. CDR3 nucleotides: TGTGCCAGTAGTATTGGGGGGACGGGAGACCAAGAGACCCAGTACTTC.

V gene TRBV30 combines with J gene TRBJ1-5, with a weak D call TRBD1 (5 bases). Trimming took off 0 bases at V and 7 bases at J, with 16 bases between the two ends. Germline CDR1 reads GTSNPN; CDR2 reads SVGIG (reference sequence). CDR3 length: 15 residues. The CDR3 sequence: CAWSVSDRRGQPQHF. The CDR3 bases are TGTGCCTGGAGTGTATCCGACCGGCGGGGGCAGCCCCAGCATTTT.

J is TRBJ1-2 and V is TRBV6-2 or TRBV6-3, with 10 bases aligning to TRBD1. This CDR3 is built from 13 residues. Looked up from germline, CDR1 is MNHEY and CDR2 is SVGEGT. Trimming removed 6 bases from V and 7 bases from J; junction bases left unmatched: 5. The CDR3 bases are TGTGCCAGCAGCCTCGGGACAGGGGTTGGCTACACCTTC. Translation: CASSLGTGVGYTF.

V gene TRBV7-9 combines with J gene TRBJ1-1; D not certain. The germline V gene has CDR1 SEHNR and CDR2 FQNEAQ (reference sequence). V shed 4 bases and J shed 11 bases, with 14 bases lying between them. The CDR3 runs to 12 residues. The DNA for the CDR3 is TGTGCCAGCAGCTGGGAGCGCCCCGAGGCTTTCTTT. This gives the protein CASSWERPEAFF.

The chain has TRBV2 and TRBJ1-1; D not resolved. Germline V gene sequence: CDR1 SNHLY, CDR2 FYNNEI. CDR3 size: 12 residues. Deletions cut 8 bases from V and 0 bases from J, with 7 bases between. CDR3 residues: CASGVLNTEAFF. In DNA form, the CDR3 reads TGTGCCAGCGGAGTGTTGAACACTGAAGCTTTCTTT.

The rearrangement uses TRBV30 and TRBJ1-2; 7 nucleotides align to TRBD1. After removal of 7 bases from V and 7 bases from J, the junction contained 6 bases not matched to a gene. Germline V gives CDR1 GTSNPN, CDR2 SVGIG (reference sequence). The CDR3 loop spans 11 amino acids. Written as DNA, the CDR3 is TGTGCCTTAGACAGGGAGTCTGGCTACACCTTC. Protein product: CALDRESGYTF.

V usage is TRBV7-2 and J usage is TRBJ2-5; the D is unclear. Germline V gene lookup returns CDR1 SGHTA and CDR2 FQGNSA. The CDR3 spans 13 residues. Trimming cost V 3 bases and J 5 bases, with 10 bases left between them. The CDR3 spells CASSFVPRETQYF. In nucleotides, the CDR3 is TGTGCCAGCAGCTTCGTCCCCCGGGAGACCCAGTACTTC. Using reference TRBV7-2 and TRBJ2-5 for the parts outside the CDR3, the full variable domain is GAGVSQSPSNKVTEKGKDVELRCDPISGHTALYWYRQSLGQGLEFLIYFQGNSAPDKSGLPSDRFSAERTGGSVSTLTIQRTQQEDSAVYLCASSFVPRETQYFGPGTRLLVL.

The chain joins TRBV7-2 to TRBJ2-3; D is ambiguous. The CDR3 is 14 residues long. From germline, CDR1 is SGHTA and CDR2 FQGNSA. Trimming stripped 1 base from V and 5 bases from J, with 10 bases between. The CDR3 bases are TGTGCCAGCAGCTTAGAAGGCGGCCGAGATACGCAGTATTTT. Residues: CASSLEGGRDTQYF.

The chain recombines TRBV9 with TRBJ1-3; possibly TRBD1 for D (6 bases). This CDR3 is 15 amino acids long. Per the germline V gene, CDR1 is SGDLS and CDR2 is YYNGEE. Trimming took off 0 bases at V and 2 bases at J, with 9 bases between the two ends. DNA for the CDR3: TGTGCCAGCAGCGTAGAGGGGGGGCCTGGAAACACCATATATTTT. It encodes CASSVEGGPGNTIYF.

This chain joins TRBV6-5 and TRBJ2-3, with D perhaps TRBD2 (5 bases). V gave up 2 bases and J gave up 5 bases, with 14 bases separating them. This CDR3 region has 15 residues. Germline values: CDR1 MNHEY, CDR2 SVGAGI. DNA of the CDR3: TGTGCCAGCAGTTACAATGGGCTAGCTAGAGATACGCAGTATTTT. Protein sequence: CASSYNGLARDTQYF.

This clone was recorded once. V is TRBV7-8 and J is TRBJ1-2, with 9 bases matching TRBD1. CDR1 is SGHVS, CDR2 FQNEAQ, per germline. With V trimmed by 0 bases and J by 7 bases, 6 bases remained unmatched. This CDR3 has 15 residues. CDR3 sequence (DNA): TGTGCCAGCAGCTTAGCTGGGACAGGGAACCCTGGCTACACCTTC. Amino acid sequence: CASSLAGTGNPGYTF.

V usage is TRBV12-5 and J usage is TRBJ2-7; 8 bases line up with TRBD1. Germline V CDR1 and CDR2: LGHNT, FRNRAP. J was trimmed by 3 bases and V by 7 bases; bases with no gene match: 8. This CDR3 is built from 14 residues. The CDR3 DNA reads TGTGCTAGTGCTAACGACAGGGGTCGCTACGAGCAGTACTTC. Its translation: CASANDRGRYEQYF.

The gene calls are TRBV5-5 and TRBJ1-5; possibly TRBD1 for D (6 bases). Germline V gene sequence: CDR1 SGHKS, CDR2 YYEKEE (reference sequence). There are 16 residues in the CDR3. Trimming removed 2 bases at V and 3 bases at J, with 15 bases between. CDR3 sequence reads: CASSFPDSLDNQPQHF. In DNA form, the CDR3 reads TGTGCCAGCAGCTTCCCGGACAGTTTGGACAATCAGCCCCAGCATTTT.

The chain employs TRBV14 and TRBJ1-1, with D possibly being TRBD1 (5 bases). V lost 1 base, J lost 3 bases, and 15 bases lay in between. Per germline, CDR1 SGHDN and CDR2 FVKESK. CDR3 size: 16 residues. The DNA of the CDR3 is TGTGCCAGCAGCCAAGTCAGTGGGGCCAGATACACTGAAGCTTTCTTT. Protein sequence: CASSQVSGARYTEAFF.

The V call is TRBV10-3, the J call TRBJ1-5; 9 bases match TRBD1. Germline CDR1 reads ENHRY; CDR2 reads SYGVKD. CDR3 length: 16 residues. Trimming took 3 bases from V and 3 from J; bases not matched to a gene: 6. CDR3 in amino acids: CAISDGGQGYNQPQHF. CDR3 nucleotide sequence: TGTGCCATCAGTGACGGGGGACAGGGATACAATCAGCCCCAGCATTTT.